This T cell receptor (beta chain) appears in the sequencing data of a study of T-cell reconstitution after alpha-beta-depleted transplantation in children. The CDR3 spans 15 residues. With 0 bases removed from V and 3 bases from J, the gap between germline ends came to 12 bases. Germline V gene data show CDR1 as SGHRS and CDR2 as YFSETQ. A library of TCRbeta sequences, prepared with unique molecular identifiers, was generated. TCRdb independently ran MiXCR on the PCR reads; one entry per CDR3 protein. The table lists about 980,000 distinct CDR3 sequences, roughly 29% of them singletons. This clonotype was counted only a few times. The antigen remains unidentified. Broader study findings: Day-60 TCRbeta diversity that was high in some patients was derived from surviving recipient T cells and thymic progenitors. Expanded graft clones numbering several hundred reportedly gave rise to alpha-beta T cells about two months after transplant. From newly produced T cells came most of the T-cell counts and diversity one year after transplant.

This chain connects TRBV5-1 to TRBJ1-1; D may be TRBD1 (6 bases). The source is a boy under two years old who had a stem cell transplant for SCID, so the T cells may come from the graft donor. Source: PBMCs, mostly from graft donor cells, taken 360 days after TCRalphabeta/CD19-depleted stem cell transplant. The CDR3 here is CASSLAGAAHTEAFF. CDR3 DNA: TGCGCCAGCAGCTTGGCGGGGGCAGCGCACACTGAAGCTTTCTTT. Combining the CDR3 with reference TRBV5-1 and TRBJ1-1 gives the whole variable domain KAGVTQTPRYLIKTRGQQVTLSCSPISGHRSVSWYQQTPGQGLQFLFEYFSETQRNKGNFPGRFSGRQFSNSRSEMNVSTLELGDSALYLCASSLAGAAHTEAFFGQGTRLTVV.